This entry lists 28 T cell receptor beta chains sequenced from one sample in a study of blood T cell repertoires in COVID-19 (dated by TCRdb to 2020 to 2022). Library preparation used the immunoSEQ multiplex PCR assay. TCRdb limited this immuneACCESS table to in-frame rearrangements with V and J called. A share of clones is missing; checked studies link under half to unresolved V genes, and the rest is unexplained. Present in this sample are roughly 92,000 clones, roughly 87% of which were seen just once. Approximately 5% of the sample lies in the top ten. Sequencing input: peripheral blood. The receptors shown here come from a woman aged 80 or over with acute or convalescent COVID-19.

This chain joins TRBV19 and TRBJ1-2; TRBD1 matches 8 bases. In germline, CDR1 is LNHDA, CDR2 SQIVND (reference sequence). The V gene end was trimmed by 7 bases and the J gene end by 2 bases; junction bases not matched to a gene: 6. The CDR3 totals 14 residues. The DNA of the CDR3 is TGTGCCAGTAAACAGGACAGGGTGAACTATGGCTACACCTTC. Translation gives CASKQDRVNYGYTF.

This sequence joins TRBV5-1 and TRBJ2-1, with 11 bases that match TRBD2. The CDR3 is 16 amino acids. Germline CDR1 reads SGHRS; CDR2 reads YFSETQ. With 3 bases clipped from V and 4 bases from J, the junction kept 6 bases outside the gene matches. The CDR3 spells CASSSPSGRSYNEQFF. The CDR3 DNA reads as TGCGCCAGCAGCTCCCCTAGCGGGAGGTCTTACAATGAGCAGTTCTTC.

Worth noting for this clone: In the same sample, other DNA sequences code for this CDR3. The chain is built from TRBV5-6 and TRBJ2-2, with D hard to call. The CDR3 length is 12 residues. Trimming stripped 3 bases from V and 5 bases from J, with 5 bases between. The V gene's germline CDR1 is SGHDT and CDR2 YYEEEE. CDR3 DNA: TGTGCCAGCAGCTCAGGTACCGGGGAGCTGTTTTTT. Protein: CASSSGTGELFF.

This clone was seen a handful of times. The rearrangement links TRBV19 to TRBJ2-5; 13 nucleotides line up with TRBD2. The V and J ends lost 6 bases and 4 bases, in that order; junction bases with no gene match: 5. Looked up from germline, CDR1 is LNHDA and CDR2 is SQIVND (reference sequence). The CDR3 extends over 15 amino acids. The CDR3 reads CASRRGLAGVETQYF. The DNA for the CDR3 is TGTGCCAGTAGACGAGGACTAGCGGGAGTAGAGACCCAGTACTTC.

The CDR3 nucleotides read TGTGCCAGCAGTGAACTAGCGGGAGTCGGCGATGAGCAGTTCTTC. This translates into CASSELAGVGDEQFF. The chain uses TRBV2 and TRBJ2-1; 10 nucleotides align to TRBD2. Unmatched junction bases numbered 6, after V lost 2 bases and J lost 8 bases. Looked up from germline, CDR1 is SNHLY and CDR2 is FYNNEI. This CDR3 region has 15 residues.

CDR3 sequence: CASSQDLGTGLYEQYF. For the CDR3, the DNA is TGTGCCAGCAGCCAAGATCTCGGGACAGGGCTCTACGAGCAGTACTTC. The V call is TRBV3-1 (or the pseudogene TRBV3-2), the J call TRBJ2-7; 9 nucleotides line up with TRBD1. Germline CDR1 reads LGHDT; CDR2 reads YNNKEL (reference sequence). V shed 0 bases, J shed 3 bases, and the junction held 6 bases outside the gene matches. The CDR3 totals 16 residues.

The CDR3 region has the DNA TGTGCCAGCAGCTACCGCCGCGGGGAGCGCGAGACCCAGTACTTC. Residues: CASSYRRGERETQYF. The chain uses TRBV7-8 and TRBJ2-5; TRBD2 is a possible D gene (6 bases). Germline V gene lookup returns CDR1 SGHVS and CDR2 FQNEAQ. This CDR3 is 15 amino acids long. Trimming stripped 4 bases from V and 5 bases from J, with 17 bases between.

The genes are TRBV21-1 and TRBJ1-6; TRBD1, the table's D call, was not compared with the DNA. TRBV21-1 is a pseudogene segment. The CDR3 length is 15 residues. CDR3 amino acids: CASSTYRGYNSPLHF. CDR3 in DNA: TGTGCCAGCAGCACCTACAGGGGCTATAATTCACCCCTCCACTTT.

The V and J genes are TRBV4-3 and TRBJ1-5; TRBD1 agrees at 9 bases. This CDR3 contains 15 residues. With V trimmed by 1 base and J by 6 bases, 4 bases remained unmatched. The germline V gene has CDR1 LGHNA and CDR2 YSLEER. The CDR3 loop is CASSQGTGGTQPQHF. In DNA, the CDR3 is TGCGCCAGCAGCCAAGGTACAGGGGGCACTCAGCCCCAGCATTTT.

The V call is TRBV9, the J call TRBJ2-1; 13 bases are shared with TRBD2. The germline gives CDR1 SGDLS, CDR2 YYNGEE. CDR3 length: 16 amino acids. Trimming took 3 bases from V and 7 from J; bases not matched to a gene: 7. This CDR3 is CASSARGLAGANEQFF. CDR3 DNA sequence: TGTGCCAGCAGCGCCCGAGGACTAGCGGGGGCGAATGAGCAGTTCTTC.

The V and J genes are TRBV2 and TRBJ1-1; TRBD1 matches at 7 bases. J gave up 1 base and V 6 bases, and 5 bases lay outside the gene matches. CDR3 size: 14 residues. The germline gives CDR1 SNHLY, CDR2 FYNNEI. The CDR3 reads CASRDRQGNTEAFF. As DNA, the CDR3 is TGTGCCAGCAGAGACCGACAGGGGAACACTGAAGCTTTCTTT. Based on the CDR3 plus reference TRBV2 and TRBJ1-1, the full variable domain is EPEVTQTPSHQVTQMGQEVILRCVPISNHLYFYWYRQILGQKVEFLVSFYNNEISEKSEIFDDQFSVERPDGSNFTLKIRSTKLEDSAMYFCASRDRQGNTEAFFGQGTRLTVV.

This clone showed up just a few times. The V and J genes are TRBV19 and TRBJ1-2; D perhaps matches TRBD1 (6 bases). CDR3 size: 14 residues. The germline V gene has CDR1 LNHDA and CDR2 SQIVND (reference sequence). V shed 6 bases and J shed 3 bases, with 14 bases lying between them. This CDR3 is CASRGQGMHYGYTF. CDR3 coding DNA: TGTGCCAGTAGAGGGCAGGGGATGCACTATGGCTACACCTTC.

This chain connects TRBV6-6 to TRBJ2-7; TRBD1 might be the D (6 bases). CDR1 and CDR2 from the germline V gene are MNHNY and SVGAGI (reference sequence). CDR3 length equals 14 residues. Trimming took 4 bases from V and 0 from J, leaving 10 bases between them. The CDR3 nucleotides are TGTGCCAGCAGTTTTAGGACAGACTCCTACGAGCAGTACTTC. It specifies CASSFRTDSYEQYF.

The V call is TRBV7-3, the J call TRBJ1-6, with a tentative D call TRBD1 (5 bases). The CDR3 contains 18 residues. Germline assignment: CDR1 SGHTA and CDR2 FQGTGA. With 2 bases removed from V and 10 bases from J, the gap between germline ends came to 24 bases. The CDR3 nucleotides read TGTGCCAGCAGCTTAGGTTGGTGGGAGAGGGGCCGGGGGTCACCCCTCCACTTT. Protein: CASSLGWWERGRGSPLHF. Filled out from reference TRBV7-3 and TRBJ1-6, the complete variable domain reads GAGVSQTPSNKVTEKGKYVELRCDPISGHTALYWYRQSLGQGPEFLIYFQGTGAADDSGLPNDRFFAVRPEGSVSTLKIQRTERGDSAVYLCASSLGWWERGRGSPLHFGNGTRLTVT.

The CDR3 spells CASSPLKRTVNTEAFF. CDR3 coding DNA: TGTGCCAGCTCACCCCTTAAACGGACAGTGAACACTGAAGCTTTCTTT. The chain carries TRBV18 and TRBJ1-1, with D tentatively TRBD1 (6 bases). V was pared by 3 bases and J by 0 bases, with 14 bases between. There are 16 residues in the CDR3. Germline V lookup: CDR1 KGHSH, CDR2 LQKENI. The variable domain in full, with the rest retrieved from reference TRBV18 and TRBJ1-1, is NAGVMQNPRHLVRRRGQEARLRCSPMKGHSHVYWYRQLPEEGLKFMVYLQKENIIDESGMPKERFSAEFPKEGPSILRIQQVVRGDSAAYFCASSPLKRTVNTEAFFGQGTRLTVV.

V is TRBV9 and J is TRBJ1-6; TRBD1 might be the D (5 bases). The germline CDR1 and CDR2 sequences are SGDLS and YYNGEE. V was shortened by 2 bases and J by 8 bases, with 11 bases between the two germline ends. The CDR3 consists of 14 residues. CDR3 coding DNA: TGTGCCAGCAGCGTTGGGGGGACGGATTCACCCCTCCACTTT. Protein sequence: CASSVGGTDSPLHF. Based on the CDR3 plus reference TRBV9 and TRBJ1-6, the full variable domain is DSGVTQTPKHLITATGQRVTLRCSPRSGDLSVYWYQQSLDQGLQFLIQYYNGEERAKGNILERFSAQQFPDLHSELNLSSLELGDSALYFCASSVGGTDSPLHFGNGTRLTVT.

The chain is built from TRBV6-2 or TRBV6-3 and TRBJ2-7, with D possibly TRBD1 on 5 matching bases. The germline V gene has CDR1 MNHEY and CDR2 SVGEGT. Trimming took off 4 bases at V and 0 bases at J, with 16 bases between the two ends. The CDR3 is made up of 16 amino acids. CDR3 in DNA: TGTGCCAGCAGTTCTCAGTCCCAGGGTCGCTCCTACGAGCAGTACTTC. It codes for CASSSQSQGRSYEQYF.

CDR3 in amino acids: CSVEWGGRAADTQYF. The CDR3 region has the DNA TGCAGCGTTGAGTGGGGGGGAAGGGCAGCAGATACGCAGTATTTT. This chain links TRBV29-1 with TRBJ2-3; TRBD2 aligns across 7 bases. CDR1 and CDR2 (germline): SQVTM, ANQGSEA. Unmatched junction bases numbered 10, after V lost 3 bases and J lost 4 bases. The CDR3 is 15 residues long.

This chain connects TRBV25-1 to TRBJ1-1, with 8 bases aligning to TRBD1. Germline values: CDR1 MGHDK, CDR2 SYGVNS. This CDR3 spans 13 amino acids. V shed 8 bases, J shed 4 bases, and the junction held 6 bases outside the gene matches. CDR3 coding DNA: TGTGCCAGCCGACAGGGGTCCGTCACTGAAGCTTTCTTT. Amino acid sequence: CASRQGSVTEAFF.

V gene TRBV19 combines with J gene TRBJ2-3; 9 bases are shared with TRBD1. The CDR3 is made up of 13 amino acids. J was trimmed by 4 bases and V by 5 bases; bases with no gene match: 1. Germline CDR1 reads LNHDA; CDR2 reads SQIVND (reference sequence). The CDR3, as DNA: TGTGCCAGTAGTCGGACAGGGGCAGATACGCAGTATTTT. Translating it yields CASSRTGADTQYF. Combining the CDR3 with reference TRBV19 and TRBJ2-3 gives the whole variable domain DGGITQSPKYLFRKEGQNVTLSCEQNLNHDAMYWYRQDPGQGLRLIYYSQIVNDFQKGDIAEGYSVSREKKESFPLTVTSAQKNPTAFYLCASSRTGADTQYFGPGTRLTVL.

The chain combines TRBV5-5 with TRBJ1-4, with a possible D match to TRBD1 (5 bases). The CDR3 spans 15 residues. Per the germline V gene, CDR1 is SGHKS and CDR2 is YYEKEE (reference sequence). V shed 1 base and J shed 0 bases, with 7 bases lying between them. In DNA, the CDR3 is TGTGCCAGCAGCTTGAGGGGTTCAACTAATGAAAAACTGTTTTTT. Amino acids: CASSLRGSTNEKLFF.

There are a few counts of this clone. The chain uses TRBV9 and TRBJ1-5; D is undetermined. Germline-derived CDR1 and CDR2 are SGDLS and YYNGEE. V lost 2 bases to trimming and J lost 2 bases, with 14 bases between them. The CDR3 runs 16 residues. CDR3 coding DNA: TGTGCCAGCAGCGTTCAGGAAGAGTTCGGCAATCAGCCCCAGCATTTT. It yields the protein CASSVQEEFGNQPQHF.

This chain uses TRBV7-2 with TRBJ2-3, with 7 bases aligning to TRBD2. J was trimmed by 4 bases and V by 4 bases; bases with no gene match: 5. Germline-derived CDR1 and CDR2 are SGHTA and FQGNSA. The length of the CDR3 is 14 residues. The CDR3 region has the DNA TGTGCCAGCAGCTCTGGGGGGGACGCAGATACGCAGTATTTT. Its translation is CASSSGGDADTQYF. Combining the CDR3 with reference TRBV7-2 and TRBJ2-3 gives the whole variable domain GAGVSQSPSNKVTEKGKDVELRCDPISGHTALYWYRQSLGQGLEFLIYFQGNSAPDKSGLPSDRFSAERTGGSVSTLTIQRTQQEDSAVYLCASSSGGDADTQYFGPGTRLTVL.

This chain links TRBV7-3 with TRBJ2-5, with D maybe TRBD1 (6 bases). V lost 5 bases and J 5 bases, leaving 18 bases between the germline ends. The CDR3 is 15 amino acids. The germline V gene has CDR1 SGHTA and CDR2 FQGTGA. CDR3 sequence reads: CASSQGPSRGETQYF. DNA of the CDR3: TGTGCCAGCAGCCAGGGGCCTTCCCGAGGGGAGACCCAGTACTTC.

The chain uses TRBV27 and TRBJ1-5; 7 positions match TRBD1. V lost 9 bases, J lost 4 bases, and 3 bases stayed unmatched. There are 12 residues in the CDR3. The germline V gene has CDR1 MNHEY and CDR2 SMNVEV (reference sequence). The CDR3 sequence is CARTQGNQPQHF. The CDR3 DNA sequence: TGTGCCAGGACACAGGGGAATCAGCCCCAGCATTTT.

The V gene is TRBV18, the J gene TRBJ1-3, with unresolved D. V was trimmed by 3 bases and J by 4 bases, leaving 16 bases between them. Germline V lookup: CDR1 KGHSH, CDR2 LQKENI. CDR3 length: 16 residues. CDR3 coding DNA: TGTGCCAGCTCACCCCTCGAGGCTACGGGAGGAAACACCATATATTTT. It is translated as CASSPLEATGGNTIYF.

This sequence joins TRBV7-8 and TRBJ2-7; 7 bases are shared with TRBD2. Unmatched junction bases numbered 13, after V lost 5 bases and J lost 6 bases. From germline, CDR1 is SGHVS and CDR2 FQNEAQ. The CDR3 is 15 amino acids. This CDR3 reads CASSGGGANYVEQYF. In DNA, the CDR3 is TGTGCCAGCAGCGGGGGGGGAGCAAACTACGTCGAGCAGTACTTC.

This clone has a single count. The chain uses TRBV19 and TRBJ2-1; 16 nucleotides agree with TRBD2. CDR3 size: 17 residues. Trimming removed 5 bases from V and 4 bases from J; junction bases left unmatched: 5. Germline assignment: CDR1 LNHDA and CDR2 SQIVND (reference sequence). In nucleotides, the CDR3 is TGTGCCAGTAGTCTGGGGACTAGCGGGAGGGGTTACAATGAGCAGTTCTTC. Amino acids: CASSLGTSGRGYNEQFF.